The present T cell receptor (beta chain) was sequenced within a study of lymphopenia after photon versus proton radiotherapy. Produced via immunoSEQ multiplex PCR; TCRdb's table is partial and in-frame only. The table includes tens of thousands of clones, roughly 88% detected once. The study, taken as a whole, reports: Larger post-nadir TCR diversity loss correlated inversely with survival in deceased patients.

To note about this clone: Its antigen remains unknown.

This CDR3 region has 15 residues. V lost 4 bases to trimming and J lost 2 bases; unmatched junction nucleotides: 8. The germline V gene encodes CDR1 SGHRS and CDR2 YFSETQ. Here the sequenced sample was peripheral blood, taken from a patient treated with photon-based radiotherapy. The chain links TRBV5-1 to TRBJ1-1, with 7 bases matching TRBD1. The TCR was taken from a woman aged 70-85 years with pancreatic cancer. The CDR3: CASSKRQGPNTEAFF. The CDR3, as DNA: TGCGCCAGCAGCAAACGACAGGGCCCAAACACTGAAGCTTTCTTT.